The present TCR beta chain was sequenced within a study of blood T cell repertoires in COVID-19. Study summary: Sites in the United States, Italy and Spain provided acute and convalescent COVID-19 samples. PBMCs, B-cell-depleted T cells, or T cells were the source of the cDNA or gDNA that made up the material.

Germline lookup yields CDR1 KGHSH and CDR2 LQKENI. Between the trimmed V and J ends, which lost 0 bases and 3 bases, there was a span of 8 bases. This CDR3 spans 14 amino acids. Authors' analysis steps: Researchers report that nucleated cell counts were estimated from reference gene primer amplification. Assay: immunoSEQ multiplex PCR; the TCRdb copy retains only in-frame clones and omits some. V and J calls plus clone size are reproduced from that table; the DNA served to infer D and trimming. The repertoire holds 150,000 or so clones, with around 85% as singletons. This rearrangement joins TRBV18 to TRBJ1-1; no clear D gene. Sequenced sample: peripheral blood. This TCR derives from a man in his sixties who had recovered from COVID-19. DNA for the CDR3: TGTGCCAGCTCACCACCGAGCCGGGACACTGAAGCTTTCTTT. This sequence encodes CASSPPSRDTEAFF.